This T cell receptor (beta chain) is drawn from a study of cytomegalovirus exposure and HLA in healthy donors. A multiplex PCR was run with 60 Vbeta primers and 13 Jbeta primers. Data came from immunoSEQ multiplex PCR; TCRdb stores just in-frame clones and leaves some out. The data show under 200,000 clones, with 75% to 85% seen just once and less than 2.5% held by the top ten. V lost 4 bases to trimming and J lost 5 bases; unmatched junction nucleotides: 9. The CDR3 loop spans 15 amino acids. Germline lookup yields CDR1 KGHSH and CDR2 LQKENI. This clone was recorded once. The sequence came from a woman aged 45-65 years in good health and CMV-seronegative. Material: PBMCs. The chain uses TRBV18 and TRBJ2-5; 8 nucleotides line up with TRBD2. CDR3 in DNA: TGTGCCAGCTCACGGTTGACTAGCGTCGGGGAGACCCAGTACTTC. This gives the protein CASSRLTSVGETQYF.